This note documents a single T cell receptor beta chain sequence. This record comes from a study of blood T cell repertoires in COVID-19. Overall study context: From the United States, Italy and Spain came samples of acute and convalescent COVID-19. PBMCs, B-cell-depleted T cells, or T cells were the source of the cDNA or gDNA that made up the material.

The CDR3 runs 19 residues. Germline V gene sequence: CDR1 SGDLS, CDR2 YYNGEE. Trimming removed 3 bases from V and 0 bases from J; junction bases left unmatched: 7. Assay: immunoSEQ multiplex PCR; the TCRdb copy retains only in-frame clones and omits some. Among 24,000 or so clones listed, approximately 86% were seen once. This sequence joins TRBV9 and TRBJ2-1; 15 bases agree with TRBD2. Material for sequencing was peripheral blood. The TCR comes from a human donor with acute or convalescent COVID-19. The donor label of this sample is uncertain. CDR3 bases: TGTGCCAGCAGCGCCGGGACTAGCGGGAGGCGGAGCTCCTACAATGAGCAGTTCTTC. This translates into CASSAGTSGRRSSYNEQFF.